This is a list of T cell receptor beta chains from one sample in a study of naive and memory T cell subsets. TCRdb redid the calling of the UMI-ligation and nested PCR reads with MiXCR, one entry per CDR3 protein. Of about 150,000 distinct CDR3 sequences in the sample, about 20% were seen once. The sequenced sample consisted of naive CD4+ T cells from blood. The receptors come from a human donor in good health. Both conserved end residues are part of each CDR3. Each record gives: V gene, J gene, CDR3 length, D gene, clone size, CDR3 protein, CDR3 DNA. The D gene is left open where the match is weak. Clone size is stated in some rows and not others, as once, few, many or a class when expanded.

v_call: TRBV12-3/TRBV12-4; j_call: TRBJ1-1; cdr3_length: 15; d_call: .; clone_size: .; cdr3_aa: CASSLFGGVGTEAFF; cdr3_nt: TGTGCCAGCAGTTTATTTGGCGGGGTGGGGACTGAAGCTTTCTTT
v_call: TRBV29-1; j_call: TRBJ1-1; cdr3_length: 13; d_call: .; clone_size: many; cdr3_aa: CSVARGLNTEAFF; cdr3_nt: TGCAGCGTAGCCAGAGGGTTGAACACTGAAGCTTTCTTT
v_call: TRBV7-7; j_call: TRBJ2-1; cdr3_length: 14; d_call: .; clone_size: .; cdr3_aa: CASSRGGAVYEQFF; cdr3_nt: TGTGCCAGCAGCAGGGGCGGGGCGGTGTATGAGCAGTTCTTC
v_call: TRBV7-6; j_call: TRBJ2-2; cdr3_length: 15; d_call: .; clone_size: few; cdr3_aa: CASSFRRGNTGELFF; cdr3_nt: TGTGCCAGCAGCTTTAGACGGGGGAACACCGGGGAGCTGTTTTTT
v_call: TRBV24-1; j_call: TRBJ2-1; cdr3_length: 16; d_call: TRBD2; clone_size: .; cdr3_aa: CATSDFGREGVNEQFF; cdr3_nt: TGTGCCACCAGTGATTTCGGGAGGGAGGGGGTTAATGAGCAGTTCTTC
v_call: TRBV9; j_call: TRBJ2-1; cdr3_length: 15; d_call: .; clone_size: few; cdr3_aa: CASSVGGGGQNEQFF; cdr3_nt: TGTGCCAGCAGCGTCGGGGGAGGAGGTCAGAATGAGCAGTTCTTC
v_call: TRBV28; j_call: TRBJ1-2; cdr3_length: 14; d_call: .; clone_size: .; cdr3_aa: CASSLGTAAYGYTF; cdr3_nt: TGTGCCAGCAGTTTGGGTACCGCCGCCTATGGCTACACCTTC
v_call: TRBV27; j_call: TRBJ2-7; cdr3_length: 11; d_call: .; clone_size: many; cdr3_aa: CASSLRYEQYF; cdr3_nt: TGTGCCAGCAGTTTGCGCTACGAGCAGTACTTC
v_call: TRBV27; j_call: TRBJ2-7; cdr3_length: 15; d_call: TRBD2; clone_size: .; cdr3_aa: CASSLRGLAAYEQYF; cdr3_nt: TGTGCCAGCAGTTTAAGGGGACTAGCGGCATACGAGCAGTACTTC
v_call: TRBV7-9; j_call: TRBJ2-7; cdr3_length: 15; d_call: .; clone_size: many; cdr3_aa: CASSFFGGGSYEQYF; cdr3_nt: TGTGCCAGCAGCTTTTTTGGAGGGGGCAGTTACGAGCAGTACTTC
v_call: TRBV4-1; j_call: TRBJ2-1; cdr3_length: 17; d_call: TRBD2; clone_size: few; cdr3_aa: CASKGEIAGGPYNEQFF; cdr3_nt: TGCGCCAGCAAAGGAGAAATAGCGGGAGGGCCTTACAATGAGCAGTTCTTC
v_call: TRBV5-6; j_call: TRBJ2-5; cdr3_length: 13; d_call: .; clone_size: few; cdr3_aa: CASSFAVWETQYF; cdr3_nt: TGTGCCAGCAGCTTCGCCGTATGGGAGACCCAGTACTTC
v_call: TRBV14; j_call: TRBJ1-2; cdr3_length: 13; d_call: .; clone_size: .; cdr3_aa: CASSQVQGYGYTF; cdr3_nt: TGTGCCAGCAGCCAAGTTCAGGGATATGGCTACACCTTC
v_call: TRBV19; j_call: TRBJ2-7; cdr3_length: 13; d_call: .; clone_size: few; cdr3_aa: CATSTRSSYEQYF; cdr3_nt: TGTGCCACGTCGACTAGATCTTCCTACGAGCAGTACTTC
v_call: TRBV19; j_call: TRBJ2-1; cdr3_length: 14; d_call: .; clone_size: .; cdr3_aa: CASSINPRYNEQFF; cdr3_nt: TGTGCCAGTAGTATAAATCCCCGCTACAATGAGCAGTTCTTC
v_call: TRBV12-3/TRBV12-4; j_call: TRBJ2-7; cdr3_length: 12; d_call: .; clone_size: many; cdr3_aa: CASSWLRGEQYF; cdr3_nt: TGTGCCAGCAGTTGGTTGAGAGGCGAGCAGTACTTC
v_call: TRBV29-1; j_call: TRBJ1-1; cdr3_length: 14; d_call: .; clone_size: few; cdr3_aa: CSVTAGRMNTEAFF; cdr3_nt: TGCAGCGTGACGGCAGGCCGAATGAACACTGAAGCTTTCTTT
v_call: TRBV28; j_call: TRBJ2-1; cdr3_length: 14; d_call: TRBD2; clone_size: many; cdr3_aa: CASHRGGTYNEQFF; cdr3_nt: TGTGCCAGCCACCGCGGGGGTACCTACAATGAGCAGTTCTTC
v_call: TRBV20-1; j_call: TRBJ2-5; cdr3_length: 13; d_call: TRBD2; clone_size: .; cdr3_aa: CSVREGLEETQYF; cdr3_nt: TGCAGTGTGCGGGAGGGGTTAGAAGAGACCCAGTACTTC
v_call: TRBV12-3/TRBV12-4; j_call: TRBJ1-5; cdr3_length: 15; d_call: .; clone_size: few; cdr3_aa: CASRIGPSSNQPQHF; cdr3_nt: TGTGCCAGCAGAATCGGACCATCCTCCAATCAGCCCCAGCATTTT
v_call: TRBV27; j_call: TRBJ1-6; cdr3_length: 17; d_call: .; clone_size: many; cdr3_aa: CASSFQTGRIYNSPLHF; cdr3_nt: TGTGCCAGCAGTTTTCAAACGGGACGCATCTATAATTCACCCCTCCACTTT
v_call: TRBV5-4; j_call: TRBJ2-1; cdr3_length: 15; d_call: .; clone_size: few; cdr3_aa: CASSQKGSTYNEQFF; cdr3_nt: TGTGCCAGCAGCCAGAAGGGATCCACCTACAATGAGCAGTTCTTC
v_call: TRBV29-1; j_call: TRBJ2-7; cdr3_length: 11; d_call: .; clone_size: few; cdr3_aa: CSVEGVYEQYF; cdr3_nt: TGCAGCGTTGAGGGGGTTTACGAGCAGTACTTC
v_call: TRBV29-1; j_call: TRBJ2-3; cdr3_length: 13; d_call: .; clone_size: many; cdr3_aa: CSVGGRYTDTQYF; cdr3_nt: TGCAGCGTCGGAGGACGGTACACAGATACGCAGTATTTT
v_call: TRBV7-2; j_call: TRBJ2-3; cdr3_length: 13; d_call: .; clone_size: few; cdr3_aa: CASSFSHADTQYF; cdr3_nt: TGTGCCAGCAGCTTTAGTCATGCAGATACGCAGTATTTT
v_call: TRBV25-1; j_call: TRBJ2-3; cdr3_length: 15; d_call: .; clone_size: many; cdr3_aa: CASSEGRQRTDTQYF; cdr3_nt: TGTGCCAGCAGTGAGGGCAGGCAGCGCACAGATACGCAGTATTTT
v_call: TRBV9; j_call: TRBJ2-5; cdr3_length: 15; d_call: TRBD2; clone_size: few; cdr3_aa: CASSPLAGVGETQYF; cdr3_nt: TGTGCCAGCAGCCCCCTAGCGGGAGTAGGGGAGACCCAGTACTTC
v_call: TRBV19; j_call: TRBJ1-5; cdr3_length: 14; d_call: TRBD1; clone_size: .; cdr3_aa: CASSLDRGRRPQHF; cdr3_nt: TGTGCCAGTAGTCTAGACAGGGGAAGGCGGCCCCAGCATTTT
v_call: TRBV5-1; j_call: TRBJ1-4; cdr3_length: 15; d_call: .; clone_size: .; cdr3_aa: CASSLDGQNNEKLFF; cdr3_nt: TGCGCCAGCAGCTTGGACGGACAGAATAATGAAAAACTGTTTTTT
v_call: TRBV9; j_call: TRBJ2-3; cdr3_length: 15; d_call: .; clone_size: .; cdr3_aa: CASTRSLVATDTQYF; cdr3_nt: TGTGCCAGCACCCGTAGCCTTGTTGCGACAGATACGCAGTATTTT
v_call: TRBV6-1; j_call: TRBJ2-3; cdr3_length: 13; d_call: .; clone_size: .; cdr3_aa: CASRDTATDTQYF; cdr3_nt: TGTGCCAGCAGGGACACCGCCACAGATACGCAGTATTTT
v_call: TRBV11-2; j_call: TRBJ2-4; cdr3_length: 16; d_call: TRBD1; clone_size: .; cdr3_aa: CASSLNQGAVKNIQYF; cdr3_nt: TGTGCCAGCAGCTTAAATCAGGGGGCTGTCAAAAACATTCAGTACTTC
v_call: TRBV28; j_call: TRBJ2-7; cdr3_length: 11; d_call: .; clone_size: few; cdr3_aa: CASSFWSGQYF; cdr3_nt: TGTGCCAGCAGTTTTTGGTCAGGCCAGTACTTC
v_call: TRBV6-5; j_call: TRBJ2-1; cdr3_length: 12; d_call: .; clone_size: few; cdr3_aa: CASTNTRNEQFF; cdr3_nt: TGTGCCAGCACCAACACGCGAAATGAGCAGTTCTTC
v_call: TRBV6-2/TRBV6-3; j_call: TRBJ2-1; cdr3_length: 16; d_call: TRBD1; clone_size: many; cdr3_aa: CASSTGGTGISYEQFF; cdr3_nt: TGTGCCAGCAGTACCGGCGGGACAGGGATCTCATATGAGCAGTTCTTC
v_call: TRBV6-2/TRBV6-3; j_call: TRBJ2-1; cdr3_length: 13; d_call: .; clone_size: .; cdr3_aa: CASKQPGTGEQFF; cdr3_nt: TGTGCCAGCAAACAGCCGGGAACGGGTGAGCAGTTCTTC
v_call: TRBV5-4; j_call: TRBJ2-7; cdr3_length: 14; d_call: .; clone_size: few; cdr3_aa: CASSRDSSSYEQYF; cdr3_nt: TGTGCCAGCAGCCGGGACTCAAGCTCCTACGAGCAGTACTTC
v_call: TRBV5-8; j_call: TRBJ1-6; cdr3_length: 12; d_call: .; clone_size: .; cdr3_aa: CASREGVSPLHF; cdr3_nt: TGTGCCAGCCGGGAAGGGGTATCACCCCTCCACTTT
v_call: TRBV30; j_call: TRBJ2-1; cdr3_length: 11; d_call: .; clone_size: .; cdr3_aa: CARSHYNEQFF; cdr3_nt: TGTGCCCGGAGTCACTACAATGAGCAGTTCTTC
v_call: TRBV7-2; j_call: TRBJ2-5; cdr3_length: 15; d_call: .; clone_size: .; cdr3_aa: CASSSSGGVRETQYF; cdr3_nt: TGTGCCAGCAGCTCATCAGGAGGGGTCCGAGAGACCCAGTACTTC